These 20 T cell receptor beta chains originate from one sample sequenced in a study of control samples from healthy donors and cancer patients. TCRdb keeps only in-frame clones here, not all; method: immunoSEQ multiplex PCR. Here the sample spans 60,000 to 75,000 clones, under 85% being singletons. Sequencing input: blood. All receptors come from a man aged 60 to 69 in good health.

The gene calls are TRBV27 and TRBJ2-1, with TRBD2 matching 13 bases. There are 16 residues in the CDR3. The V segment lost 2 bases and the J segment 4 bases; nucleotides outside the gene matches: 2. In germline, CDR1 is MNHEY, CDR2 SMNVEV (reference sequence). CDR3 coding DNA: TGTGCCAGCAGTTTAAGGACTAGCGGGGGTTACAATGAGCAGTTCTTC. Its protein product is CASSLRTSGGYNEQFF.

In its sample, this clone was seen once. The chain joins TRBV9 to TRBJ2-5, with 12 nucleotides matching TRBD1. Germline V CDR1 and CDR2: SGDLS, YYNGEE. The CDR3 sequence is 17 residues long. The V gene end was trimmed by 3 bases and the J gene end by 5 bases; junction bases not matched to a gene: 11. CDR3 sequence reads: CASSAPPGTGGRETQYF. The DNA of the CDR3 is TGTGCCAGCAGCGCCCCACCCGGGACAGGGGGCCGGGAGACCCAGTACTTC. Using reference TRBV9 and TRBJ2-5 for the parts outside the CDR3, the full variable domain is DSGVTQTPKHLITATGQRVTLRCSPRSGDLSVYWYQQSLDQGLQFLIQYYNGEERAKGNILERFSAQQFPDLHSELNLSSLELGDSALYFCASSAPPGTGGRETQYFGPGTRLLVL.

V is TRBV7-2 and J is TRBJ2-5; 7 bases map to TRBD1. J lost 4 bases, V lost 5 bases, and 16 bases had no gene match. The CDR3 spans 17 residues. The germline CDR1 and CDR2 sequences are SGHTA and FQGNSA. The CDR3 is CASSERRQGSGLETQYF. For the CDR3, the DNA is TGTGCCAGCAGCGAAAGGAGACAGGGATCTGGCCTAGAGACCCAGTACTTC.

The chain is built from TRBV6-2 or TRBV6-3 and TRBJ2-5, with D unresolved. Looked up from germline, CDR1 is MNHEY and CDR2 is SVGEGT. The CDR3 has 12 amino acids. The ends were cut back, 1 base at V and 3 bases at J, with 3 bases in the middle. CDR3 loop: CASSYFEETQYF. The CDR3, as DNA: TGTGCCAGCAGTTACTTTGAAGAGACCCAGTACTTC.

This clone showed up just a few times. The rearrangement links TRBV30 to TRBJ2-7; tentatively, D is TRBD2 (5 bases). V shed 5 bases and J shed 4 bases, with 9 bases lying between them. The CDR3 length is 11 residues. CDR1 GTSNPN and CDR2 SVGIG come from the germline V gene (reference sequence). CDR3 in amino acids: CAWSPGYEQYF. The CDR3 DNA reads as TGTGCCTGGTCCCCGGGGTACGAGCAGTACTTC.

This chain joins TRBV5-4 and TRBJ2-7, with no clear D. V shed 3 bases and J shed 9 bases, with 13 bases lying between them. Germline assignment: CDR1 SGHNT and CDR2 YYREEE (reference sequence). This CDR3 region has 12 residues. CDR3 protein: CASSSEVGRQYF. CDR3 coding DNA: TGTGCCAGCAGCTCCGAGGTCGGACGGCAGTACTTC. The variable domain in full, completed from reference TRBV5-4 and TRBJ2-7, reads ETGVTQSPTHLIKTRGQQVTLRCSSQSGHNTVSWYQQALGQGPQFIFQYYREEENGRGNFPPRFSGLQFPNYSSELNVNALELDDSALYLCASSSEVGRQYFGPGTRLTVT.

The chain carries TRBV18 and TRBJ1-1, with D maybe TRBD1 (5 bases). V lost 6 bases, J lost 0 bases, and 11 bases lay in between. The CDR3 totals 14 residues. The germline V gene has CDR1 KGHSH and CDR2 LQKENI. CDR3 coding DNA: TGTGCCAGCTCGATCGGACAAATGAACACTGAAGCTTTCTTT. Amino acids: CASSIGQMNTEAFF.

V is TRBV7-2 and J is TRBJ1-1; D is ambiguous. The germline V gene encodes CDR1 SGHTA and CDR2 FQGNSA. Trimming took 2 bases from V and 4 from J, leaving 14 bases between them. This CDR3 contains 15 residues. CDR3 residues: CASSLSSLGSTEAFF. CDR3 nucleotide sequence: TGTGCCAGCAGCTTATCGAGTTTGGGGAGCACTGAAGCTTTCTTT.

This clone was found a few times. The chain links TRBV25-1 to TRBJ1-6; D ambiguous. V dropped 2 bases and J dropped 10 bases, with 18 bases sitting between them. The CDR3 contains 16 residues. The germline gives CDR1 MGHDK, CDR2 SYGVNS. CDR3 sequence (DNA): TGTGCCAGCAGTGAAACCACCCAAGATTGGGTCTCACCCCTCCACTTT. Protein sequence: CASSETTQDWVSPLHF.

This chain joins TRBV27 and TRBJ1-2, with 7 bases aligning to TRBD1. Looked up from germline, CDR1 is MNHEY and CDR2 is SMNVEV (reference sequence). The ends lost 3 bases at V and 3 bases at J; junction bases unmatched: 10. The CDR3 has 16 amino acids. The CDR3 bases are TGTGCCAGCAGTTTCGACCTCCCGGGACAGCACTATGGCTACACCTTC. Protein: CASSFDLPGQHYGYTF.

This sequence joins TRBV24-1 and TRBJ2-1; the D gene is possibly TRBD2 (6 bases). The germline CDR1 and CDR2 sequences are KGHDR and SFDVKD. Trimming shortened V by 5 bases and J by 10 bases, and 14 bases separated the two germline ends. CDR3 length: 13 residues. The CDR3 protein is CATSALGSGEQFF. CDR3 DNA sequence: TGTGCCACCAGTGCCCTCGGGAGCGGCGAGCAGTTCTTC.

This clone was detected only a few times. The rearrangement uses TRBV12-3 or TRBV12-4 and TRBJ2-5; D remains ambiguous. V lost 6 bases and J 5 bases, leaving 13 bases between the germline ends. The CDR3 runs 13 residues. CDR3 sequence (DNA): TGTGCCAGCAGCAAGATAGAGACGGAGACCCAGTACTTC. It codes for CASSKIETETQYF.

This chain links TRBV19 with TRBJ2-3; no definite D call. In germline, CDR1 is LNHDA, CDR2 SQIVND (reference sequence). V lost 4 bases, J lost 0 bases, and 14 bases lay in between. This CDR3 region has 16 residues. CDR3 region: CASSTLTSSSTDTQYF. CDR3 coding DNA: TGTGCCAGTAGTACCTTGACAAGTTCTAGCACAGATACGCAGTATTTT.

This chain uses TRBV28 with TRBJ2-5; 7 positions agree with TRBD1. Germline V CDR1 and CDR2: MDHEN, SYDVKM. J lost 6 bases, V lost 10 bases, and 17 bases had no gene match. The CDR3 has 15 residues. CDR3 amino acids: CANSEEGAPSKTQYF. The DNA for the CDR3 is TGTGCCAACTCGGAAGAGGGGGCGCCGTCGAAGACCCAGTACTTC.

The chain has TRBV25-1 and TRBJ2-2; a weak D match, TRBD2 (5 bases). V was pared by 2 bases and J by 1 base, with 17 bases between. The germline CDR1 and CDR2 sequences are MGHDK and SYGVNS. This CDR3 has 18 amino acids. DNA for the CDR3: TGTGCCAGCAGTGAACAATCTTCGCTTGGACTGAACACCGGGGAGCTGTTTTTT. Amino acids: CASSEQSSLGLNTGELFF.

The CDR3 DNA sequence: TGTGCCAGCAGTCTGTCAGGTACCAATGAGCAGTTCTTC. Translated, it gives CASSLSGTNEQFF. The rearrangement uses TRBV28 and TRBJ2-1, with D uncertain. The CDR3 sequence is 13 residues long. V lost 5 bases, J lost 6 bases, and 11 bases lay in between. Germline assignment: CDR1 MDHEN and CDR2 SYDVKM.

CDR3 sequence: CASSSRDRNPTDTQYF. As DNA, the CDR3 is TGTGCCAGCAGCTCCCGGGACAGAAACCCCACAGATACGCAGTATTTT. This chain uses TRBV7-8 with TRBJ2-3; 7 positions agree with TRBD1. From germline, CDR1 is SGHVS and CDR2 FQNEAQ. V lost 4 bases to trimming and J lost 2 bases; unmatched junction nucleotides: 9. The CDR3 runs to 16 residues.

The V call is TRBV20-1, the J call TRBJ2-7; the D gene is possibly TRBD1 (5 bases). This CDR3 contains 11 residues. V gave up 1 base and J gave up 4 bases, with 5 bases separating them. Germline CDR1 and CDR2: DFQATT and SNEGSKA (reference sequence). The CDR3 is CSARGQYEQYF. The CDR3 DNA follows: TGCAGTGCTAGAGGACAGTACGAGCAGTACTTC.

This sequence joins TRBV9 and TRBJ1-3, with no clear D. Between the trimmed V and J ends, which lost 0 bases and 6 bases, there was a span of 13 bases. The CDR3 runs 15 residues. Looked up from germline, CDR1 is SGDLS and CDR2 is YYNGEE. The CDR3 region is CASSVAVGNINTIYF. In DNA form, the CDR3 reads TGTGCCAGCAGCGTAGCGGTAGGGAATATAAACACCATATATTTT.

This clone was seen just once. The chain uses TRBV27 and TRBJ2-2; tentatively, D is TRBD1 (6 bases). Per the germline V gene, CDR1 is MNHEY and CDR2 is SMNVEV (reference sequence). CDR3 size: 15 residues. V dropped 7 bases and J dropped 1 base, with 13 bases sitting between them. The CDR3 spells CASTKDSRNTGELFF. CDR3 coding DNA: TGTGCCAGCACCAAGGACAGCAGGAACACCGGGGAGCTGTTTTTT.